These 3 T cell receptor beta chains were all obtained from the same sample, sequenced in a study of T cell responses to AZD1222 COVID-19 vaccine. Clones were read by immunoSEQ multiplex PCR, and TCRdb kept only the in-frame ones, dropping some. Of under 100,000 clones in the sample, nearly 90% were seen once. The sample here was peripheral blood, taken on day 0 of AZD1222 vaccination. These receptors were obtained from an adult in good health.

This rearrangement joins TRBV5-4 to TRBJ2-3, with 9 bases aligning to TRBD2. The CDR3 has 16 amino acids. V shed 3 bases and J 1 base; nucleotides not matched to a gene: 6. Looked up from germline, CDR1 is SGHNT and CDR2 is YYREEE (reference sequence). The CDR3 DNA follows: TGTGCCAGCAGCTGGGGACTAGCCCCAGGCACAGATACGCAGTATTTT. This codes for CASSWGLAPGTDTQYF.

The sample holds a few counts of this clone. This chain links TRBV6-5 with TRBJ2-7; D uncertain. Germline V gene sequence: CDR1 MNHEY, CDR2 SVGAGI. Trimming shortened V by 2 bases and J by 4 bases, and 12 bases separated the two germline ends. CDR3 size: 14 residues. The CDR3 loop reads CASSYVGRVYEQYF. The CDR3, as DNA: TGTGCCAGCAGTTACGTCGGCAGAGTATACGAGCAGTACTTC.

The J gene is TRBJ1-6, the V gene TRBV28; D gene uncertain. This CDR3 has 13 residues. Germline values: CDR1 MDHEN, CDR2 SYDVKM. The V and J ends lost 5 bases and 5 bases respectively, with 7 bases between them. The CDR3 spells CASSPVHNSPLHF. As DNA, the CDR3 is TGTGCCAGCAGTCCGGTACATAATTCACCCCTCCACTTT.